These 21 T cell receptor beta chains were sequenced from one sample in a study of cytomegalovirus exposure and HLA in healthy donors. Use of 60 Vbeta and 13 Jbeta primers characterized the PCR. TCRdb keeps only in-frame clones here, not all; method: immunoSEQ multiplex PCR. The table lists about 130,000 clones, 80% of them singletons. The sequencing input was PBMCs. Source of these receptors: a woman in her thirties or forties in good health and CMV-seronegative.

CDR3 DNA sequence: TGTGCCAGCAGCCTCGCAAGGCGAGGCGAAAACATTCAGTACTTC. This translates into CASSLARRGENIQYF. The chain joins TRBV6-6 to TRBJ2-4; D remains unclear. V lost 6 bases to trimming and J lost 5 bases, with 17 bases between them. The CDR3 is 15 amino acids. Germline CDR1 and CDR2: MNHNY and SVGAGI (reference sequence).

The V gene is TRBV5-6, the J gene TRBJ1-2; 8 bases are a match to TRBD1. Germline assignment: CDR1 SGHDT and CDR2 YYEEEE. The CDR3 extends over 15 amino acids. The trim removed 4 bases at V and 7 bases at J, leaving 12 bases unmatched. The CDR3 sequence is CASSPPTGAWGGYTF. The CDR3 coding sequence is TGTGCCAGCAGCCCTCCGACAGGGGCTTGGGGTGGCTACACCTTC.

This chain connects TRBV27 to TRBJ1-5; possibly TRBD1 for D (5 bases). CDR3 length equals 15 residues. Trimming cost V 6 bases and J 1 base, with 13 bases left between them. Germline V CDR1 and CDR2: MNHEY, SMNVEV (reference sequence). This CDR3 is CASREGVFSNQPQHF. The CDR3 DNA follows: TGTGCCAGCAGGGAAGGGGTTTTCAGCAATCAGCCCCAGCATTTT.

This chain uses TRBV10-3 with TRBJ1-2; possibly TRBD1 for D (6 bases). Germline CDR1 ENHRY, CDR2 SYGVKD. Trimming removed 0 bases from V and 4 bases from J, with 15 bases in between. The CDR3 sequence is 16 residues long. The CDR3 is CAISESSGRGAYGYTF. CDR3 in DNA: TGTGCCATCAGTGAGTCGTCGGGCAGGGGAGCCTATGGCTACACCTTC.

The chain recombines TRBV27 with TRBJ2-7; D might be TRBD1 (6 bases). The germline V gene has CDR1 MNHEY and CDR2 SMNVEV (reference sequence). The germline V and J ends were trimmed by 0 bases and 1 base, with 7 bases remaining between them. The CDR3 runs 14 residues. This chain's CDR3 is CASSLSGHSYEQYF. CDR3 nucleotide sequence: TGTGCCAGCAGTTTATCGGGACATTCCTACGAGCAGTACTTC.

This clone was observed once. The chain carries TRBV10-3 and TRBJ2-1, with 10 nucleotides matching TRBD2. J was trimmed by 9 bases and V by 3 bases; bases with no gene match: 5. Germline CDR1 and CDR2: ENHRY and SYGVKD. This CDR3 region has 14 residues. The CDR3 DNA is TGTGCCATCAGTGATAGCGGGGGGCCCGGTGAGCAGTTCTTC. As protein: CAISDSGGPGEQFF.

This clone was counted between two and nine times. The chain recombines TRBV4-3 with TRBJ2-7; 10 bases align to TRBD1. Trimming cost V 4 bases and J 4 bases; bases outside gene matches: 7. CDR3 length: 15 amino acids. Germline V gene sequence: CDR1 LGHNA, CDR2 YSLEER. CDR3 loop: CASSRGTGDAYEQYF. The CDR3 DNA is TGCGCCAGCAGCCGAGGGACAGGGGACGCATACGAGCAGTACTTC.

The V call is TRBV4-3, the J call TRBJ2-5, with a weak D call TRBD2 (6 bases). The ends were cut back, 1 base at V and 4 bases at J, with 10 bases in the middle. The germline V gene has CDR1 LGHNA and CDR2 YSLEER. The CDR3 consists of 14 residues. CDR3 nucleotide sequence: TGCGCCAGCAGCCAAGCCGCGGGGCCAGAGACCCAGTACTTC. This codes for CASSQAAGPETQYF.

This clone came up once. This chain joins TRBV29-1 and TRBJ1-1; D uncertain. Germline V gives CDR1 SQVTM, CDR2 ANQGSEA. The CDR3 has 12 residues. With 7 bases removed from V and 0 bases from J, the gap between germline ends came to 9 bases. The CDR3 protein is CSGGRLNTEAFF. The DNA of the CDR3 is TGCAGCGGCGGGAGACTGAACACTGAAGCTTTCTTT.

This rearrangement joins TRBV29-1 to TRBJ2-3; 12 bases are a match to TRBD2. Germline V CDR1 and CDR2: SQVTM, ANQGSEA. The CDR3 has 17 amino acids. J lost 2 bases, V lost 6 bases, and 12 bases had no gene match. Here the CDR3 DNA reads TGCAGCGTCGAGGGCGTACTAGCGGGAGGACCCACAGATACGCAGTATTTT. Protein product: CSVEGVLAGGPTDTQYF.

This clone was recorded only once. The chain is built from TRBV6-1 and TRBJ2-5; no clear D. The CDR3 loop spans 15 amino acids. The V and J ends lost 7 bases and 0 bases respectively, with 15 bases between them. Germline values: CDR1 MNHNS, CDR2 SASEGT. This CDR3 reads CASIRVRRYQETQYF. The CDR3 region has the DNA TGTGCCAGCATACGAGTGCGCAGGTACCAAGAGACCCAGTACTTC.

The V and J genes are TRBV5-6 and TRBJ2-5; possible D gene TRBD2, 5 bases. V lost 1 base, J lost 5 bases, and 9 bases lay in between. This CDR3 contains 13 residues. Germline-derived CDR1 and CDR2 are SGHDT and YYEEEE. The CDR3 nucleotides are TGTGCCAGCAGCTTGCACTCGGGGGAGACCCAGTACTTC. Translated, it gives CASSLHSGETQYF.

The CDR3 loop is CASSAVGQESEQYF. CDR3 in DNA: TGTGCCAGCAGCGCCGTAGGACAGGAGAGCGAGCAGTACTTC. The chain has TRBV5-6 and TRBJ2-7; 7 bases match TRBD1. V was pared by 4 bases and J by 6 bases, with 10 bases of the junction left unmatched. The germline CDR1 and CDR2 sequences are SGHDT and YYEEEE. This CDR3 is built from 14 residues.

The genes are TRBV6-5 and TRBJ2-5, with a possible D match to TRBD2 (5 bases). The V and J ends lost 0 bases and 6 bases respectively, with 17 bases between them. The CDR3 runs 16 residues. Germline V gene data show CDR1 as MNHEY and CDR2 as SVGAGI. CDR3 DNA: TGTGCCAGCAGTTACTCTAATGAGGGAAGTCGAAAGACCCAGTACTTC. Protein sequence: CASSYSNEGSRKTQYF.

The rearrangement joins TRBV27 to TRBJ1-1; 7 nucleotides align to TRBD1. In germline, CDR1 is MNHEY, CDR2 SMNVEV (reference sequence). Germline trimming cut 0 bases from V and 4 bases from J; bases unmatched to any gene: 5. This CDR3 contains 15 residues. The CDR3 sequence: CASSLSPTGSTEAFF. The CDR3 DNA sequence: TGTGCCAGCAGTTTATCCCCGACAGGGAGCACTGAAGCTTTCTTT.

The V gene is TRBV7-2, the J gene TRBJ2-3; D is ambiguous. Germline CDR1 and CDR2: SGHTA and FQGNSA. The CDR3 has 12 amino acids. Deletions cut 5 bases from V and 6 bases from J, with 9 bases between. The CDR3 DNA reads as TGTGCCAGCAGCCGACTTATGGATACGCAGTATTTT. Its translation: CASSRLMDTQYF.

The CDR3 sequence is CASSEAAGTVDSGANVLTF. The CDR3 DNA follows: TGTGCCAGCAGTGAAGCCGCGGGGACAGTCGACTCTGGGGCCAACGTCCTGACTTTC. The rearrangement links TRBV6-1 to TRBJ2-6; D is perhaps TRBD1 (7 bases). CDR3 length equals 19 residues. Germline lookup yields CDR1 MNHNS and CDR2 SASEGT. Trimming removed 0 bases from V and 0 bases from J, with 15 bases in between.

The chain uses TRBV7-2 and TRBJ1-1; D unclear. Trimming took off 1 base at V and 11 bases at J, with 11 bases between the two ends. CDR3 size: 12 residues. Looked up from germline, CDR1 is SGHTA and CDR2 is FQGNSA. CDR3 amino acids: CASSLVGRSAFF. The DNA of the CDR3 is TGTGCCAGCAGCTTAGTTGGGCGATCGGCTTTCTTT.

The chain recombines TRBV4-3 with TRBJ2-1; 7 nucleotides align to TRBD1. Germline V gene sequence: CDR1 LGHNA, CDR2 YSLEER. Trimming took 3 bases from V and 4 from J; bases not matched to a gene: 6. The CDR3 has 15 amino acids. CDR3 DNA: TGCGCCAGCAGCCAGACAGGGTCCTCATACAATGAGCAGTTCTTC. Translation: CASSQTGSSYNEQFF.

The chain couples TRBV5-6 to TRBJ1-2, with D perhaps matching TRBD1 (5 bases). CDR3 length: 13 residues. Germline V gene sequence: CDR1 SGHDT, CDR2 YYEEEE. V dropped 2 bases and J dropped 8 bases, with 13 bases sitting between them. The CDR3: CASSLGVPSGYTF. In nucleotides, the CDR3 is TGTGCCAGCAGCTTAGGGGTCCCCAGCGGCTACACCTTC.

V and J are TRBV7-2 and TRBJ2-1; tentatively, D is TRBD2 (5 bases). V was cut by 1 base and J by 8 bases, with 12 bases left in between. This CDR3 has 14 residues. Germline CDR1 reads SGHTA; CDR2 reads FQGNSA. DNA for the CDR3: TGTGCCAGCAGCTTAGAAGGCGGAGGCGATGAGCAGTTCTTC. Its protein is CASSLEGGGDEQFF. The full variable domain, completed using reference TRBV7-2 and TRBJ2-1, is GAGVSQSPSNKVTEKGKDVELRCDPISGHTALYWYRQSLGQGLEFLIYFQGNSAPDKSGLPSDRFSAERTGGSVSTLTIQRTQQEDSAVYLCASSLEGGGDEQFFGPGTRLTVL.